This paragraph reports one T cell receptor beta chain. Its antigen remains unknown. The J segment lost 6 bases and the V segment lost 3 bases, leaving 8 bases of the junction unmatched. This CDR3 has 14 residues. CDR1 is DFQATT, CDR2 SNEGSKA, per germline (reference sequence). The sample comes from a study of CD4 T cells in relation to SARS-CoV-2 and coronaviruses. Clones were sequenced by immunoSEQ multiplex PCR, and TCRdb holds only the in-frame ones, with some missing. The sample lists 30,000 to 45,000 clones; around 77% were seen once. The chain links TRBV20-1 to TRBJ2-3, with TRBD1 matching over 8 bases. Sequencing was carried out using memory CD4+ T cells from PBMCs, cultured in vitro. This TCR derives from an adult with COVID-19. The CDR3 is CSASFRGPPDTQYF. CDR3 bases: TGCAGTGCTAGTTTCAGGGGGCCGCCGGATACGCAGTATTTT.